One and the same sample provided the 32 T cell receptor beta chains below, sequenced in a study of T cell responses to AZD1222 COVID-19 vaccine (dated by TCRdb to the early 2020s). Sample time point, as interpreted from the label and publication: about 28 days (+/-7) after the second vaccine dose. Library construction relied on the immunoSEQ multiplex PCR assay. In its TCRdb copy, this immuneACCESS table keeps in-frame sequences only and misses some clones. Where compared with another copy, unresolved V genes explain less than half of these, and the others have no known cause. In all, the sample holds 150,000 to 200,000 clones, and approximately 93% of those were seen once. The ten largest clonotypes hold approximately 1.2% of the sample. The specimen comprised peripheral blood, sampled 28 days after the second AZD1222 dose. The receptors shown here come from an adult who received the AZD1222 COVID-19 vaccine.

This clone has just a few counts. The rearrangement uses TRBV6-5 and TRBJ1-4; D call uncertain. Germline CDR1 is MNHEY and CDR2 is SVGAGI. V was shortened by 6 bases and J by 6 bases, with 14 bases between the two germline ends. The CDR3 has 14 amino acids. The CDR3 sequence is CASRPAAGDEKLFF. CDR3 nucleotide sequence: TGTGCCAGCAGGCCCGCCGCCGGGGATGAAAAACTGTTTTTT.

The rearrangement uses TRBV18 and TRBJ2-3; 7 positions match TRBD2. CDR3 length: 16 residues. The V and J ends lost 1 base and 0 bases, in that order; junction bases with no gene match: 4. The germline CDR1 and CDR2 sequences are KGHSH and LQKENI. The CDR3 sequence is CASSPLASGSTDTQYF. The DNA for the CDR3 is TGTGCCAGCTCACCACTTGCTAGCGGAAGCACAGATACGCAGTATTTT. Using reference TRBV18 and TRBJ2-3 for the parts outside the CDR3, the full variable domain is NAGVMQNPRHLVRRRGQEARLRCSPMKGHSHVYWYRQLPEEGLKFMVYLQKENIIDESGMPKERFSAEFPKEGPSILRIQQVVRGDSAAYFCASSPLASGSTDTQYFGPGTRLTVL.

The rearrangement uses TRBV7-9 and TRBJ1-4; 10 bases match TRBD1. Germline CDR1 and CDR2: SEHNR and FQNEAQ (reference sequence). V lost 5 bases and J lost 5; bases outside the gene matches: 8. The CDR3 sequence is 16 residues long. The CDR3 DNA follows: TGTGCCAGCAGCCTCCCCGGGGGACAGGGGAATGAAAAACTGTTTTTT. Protein product: CASSLPGGQGNEKLFF.

The chain has TRBV2 and TRBJ2-7; 8 bases fit TRBD2. The germline V gene encodes CDR1 SNHLY and CDR2 FYNNEI. The CDR3 loop spans 15 amino acids. Germline trimming cut 0 bases from V and 2 bases from J; bases unmatched to any gene: 3. The CDR3, as DNA: TGTGCCAGCAGTGAAGCTACTAGCGGCACCTACGAGCAGTACTTC. It specifies CASSEATSGTYEQYF.

The rearrangement uses TRBV7-2 and TRBJ1-6; perhaps TRBD1 as D (5 bases). The germline V gene encodes CDR1 SGHTA and CDR2 FQGNSA. The CDR3 is 17 amino acids. V lost 4 bases to trimming and J lost 0 bases, with 13 bases between them. The CDR3 sequence: CASSWGLLSSYNSPLHF. Here the CDR3 DNA reads TGTGCCAGCAGCTGGGGACTCCTGAGCTCCTATAATTCACCCCTCCACTTT.

V is TRBV5-1 and J is TRBJ2-1, with TRBD2 identical over 10 bases. CDR1 and CDR2 from the germline V gene are SGHRS and YFSETQ. Trimming cost V 0 bases and J 9 bases; bases outside gene matches: 6. The CDR3 consists of 15 residues. The CDR3 sequence: CASSLEPSGSAEQFF. The CDR3 bases are TGCGCCAGCAGCTTGGAACCTAGCGGGAGCGCTGAGCAGTTCTTC.

V usage is TRBV5-6 and J usage is TRBJ2-1; TRBD1 matches 7 bases. V dropped 0 bases and J dropped 8; count of bases not matched to a gene: 5. Germline lookup yields CDR1 SGHDT and CDR2 YYEEEE. The CDR3 is 14 amino acids. The CDR3 is CASSLVNRGHEQFF. CDR3 nucleotides: TGTGCCAGCAGCTTGGTAAACAGGGGTCATGAGCAGTTCTTC. Full variable domain (remainder filled in from reference TRBV5-6 and TRBJ2-1): DAGVTQSPTHLIKTRGQQVTLRCSPKSGHDTVSWYQQALGQGPQFIFQYYEEEERQRGNFPDRFSGHQFPNYSSELNVNALLLGDSALYLCASSLVNRGHEQFFGPGTRLTVL.

The J gene is TRBJ1-1, the V gene TRBV20-1, with 7 bases matching TRBD1. The V and J ends lost 5 bases and 7 bases, in that order; junction bases with no gene match: 4. CDR3 length: 11 amino acids. Per the germline V gene, CDR1 is DFQATT and CDR2 is SNEGSKA (reference sequence). The CDR3 spells CSAVRQGEAFF. CDR3 sequence (DNA): TGCAGTGCTGTTAGACAGGGTGAAGCTTTCTTT.

The genes are TRBV19 and TRBJ1-2, with D perhaps matching TRBD1 (5 bases). CDR3 length: 14 amino acids. Looked up from germline, CDR1 is LNHDA and CDR2 is SQIVND (reference sequence). The V gene lost 7 bases and the J gene lost 5 bases, with 17 bases spanning the gap. The CDR3 nucleotides are TGTGCCAGTATCTTTCGGGGGATGGAATATGGCTACACCTTC. Its protein product is CASIFRGMEYGYTF.

The V gene is TRBV4-2, the J gene TRBJ1-3, with 7 bases that match TRBD1. Germline assignment: CDR1 LGHNA and CDR2 YNFKEQ. Trimming at V came to 0 bases and at J to 3 bases, leaving 8 bases not matched to a gene. The CDR3 runs 17 residues. CDR3 protein: CASSQDTTGQYGNTIYF. CDR3 bases: TGTGCCAGCAGCCAAGATACGACGGGACAGTATGGAAACACCATATATTTT.

The chain links TRBV6-2 or TRBV6-3 to TRBJ2-1; D might be TRBD1 (6 bases). Germline lookup yields CDR1 MNHEY and CDR2 SVGEGT. The V gene lost 2 bases and the J gene lost 7 bases, with 15 bases spanning the gap. This CDR3 region has 15 residues. The CDR3 sequence is CASSYRHSRGNEQFF. The DNA of the CDR3 is TGTGCCAGCAGTTACCGGCATAGCAGGGGTAATGAGCAGTTCTTC.

The chain links TRBV6-4 to TRBJ2-1; D perhaps matches TRBD1 (6 bases). The CDR3 is 16 residues long. Per the germline V gene, CDR1 is MRHNA and CDR2 is SNTAGT. V was shortened by 2 bases and J by 6 bases, with 17 bases between the two germline ends. The CDR3 protein is CASSDLFSGTTNEQFF. The DNA for the CDR3 is TGTGCCAGCAGTGACCTTTTTTCTGGGACAACCAATGAGCAGTTCTTC.

The V call is TRBV4-3, the J call TRBJ1-1, with a weak D call TRBD1 (6 bases). V shed 1 base and J shed 1 base, with 13 bases lying between them. The germline CDR1 and CDR2 sequences are LGHNA and YSLEER. The CDR3 length is 16 residues. The CDR3 nucleotides read TGCGCCAGCAGCCAAGGCCCGGGCAGGGGGAACACTGAAGCTTTCTTT. Translated, it gives CASSQGPGRGNTEAFF.

V and J are TRBV11-2 and TRBJ1-6; D gene unclear. V shed 0 bases and J shed 10 bases, with 13 bases lying between them. The CDR3 totals 15 residues. Germline values: CDR1 SGHAT, CDR2 FQNNGV. The CDR3 here is CASSLDLVRASPLHF. Here the CDR3 DNA reads TGTGCCAGCAGCTTAGATCTTGTGAGAGCGTCACCCCTCCACTTT.

V gene TRBV5-1 combines with J gene TRBJ2-2; D gene unclear. CDR1 is SGHRS and CDR2 is YFSETQ in the germline V gene. The CDR3 extends over 14 amino acids. V lost 0 bases, J lost 4 bases, and 7 bases lay in between. The CDR3 loop reads CASSLGDRTGELFF. The CDR3 DNA reads as TGCGCCAGCAGCTTGGGAGACCGCACCGGGGAGCTGTTTTTT.

This chain uses TRBV6-2 or TRBV6-3 with TRBJ2-2, with TRBD1 matching 7 bases. After removal of 4 bases from V and 6 bases from J, the junction contained 14 bases not matched to a gene. CDR1 and CDR2 (germline): MNHEY, SVGEGT. The CDR3 has 17 amino acids. CDR3 nucleotide sequence: TGTGCCAGCAGTTGGAACAGAAAACAGACAGGGCCCGGGGAGCTGTTTTTT. Amino acids: CASSWNRKQTGPGELFF.

The chain joins TRBV19 to TRBJ2-1; 10 nucleotides align to TRBD2. In germline, CDR1 is LNHDA, CDR2 SQIVND (reference sequence). The CDR3 is 18 amino acids. The ends lost 5 bases at V and 4 bases at J; junction bases unmatched: 14. In DNA, the CDR3 is TGTGCCAGTAGTTCTGACCTTTTTGGACTAGCGGATTACAATGAGCAGTTCTTC. It yields the protein CASSSDLFGLADYNEQFF.

This clone has only one observation. The rearrangement uses TRBV10-3 and TRBJ1-1; the D gene is possibly TRBD1 (6 bases). Trimming removed 4 bases at V and 0 bases at J, with 6 bases between. Germline CDR1 and CDR2: ENHRY and SYGVKD. The CDR3 runs to 13 residues. In nucleotides, the CDR3 is TGTGCCATCAGTGGGACAGTGAACACTGAAGCTTTCTTT. Its protein is CAISGTVNTEAFF.

V is TRBV7-8 and J is TRBJ2-3, with 12 nucleotides matching TRBD2. Trimming took 5 bases from V and 7 from J; bases not matched to a gene: 7. CDR1 and CDR2 (germline): SGHVS, FQNEAQ. CDR3 size: 15 residues. The CDR3 bases are TGTGCCAGCAGCACGACTAGCGGGGGCTTGTATACGCAGTATTTT. It encodes CASSTTSGGLYTQYF.

The chain has TRBV2 and TRBJ1-5; D remains ambiguous. This CDR3 spans 17 amino acids. Germline V lookup: CDR1 SNHLY, CDR2 FYNNEI. Trimming removed 3 bases at V and 1 base at J, with 16 bases between. The CDR3: CASSDVQTIRSNQPQHF. CDR3 DNA sequence: TGTGCCAGCAGTGACGTACAGACTATTAGGAGCAATCAGCCCCAGCATTTT.

The J gene is TRBJ1-1, the V gene TRBV5-1; D possibly corresponds to TRBD1 (6 bases). CDR1 and CDR2 (germline): SGHRS, YFSETQ. There are 14 residues in the CDR3. V was cut by 1 base and J by 5 bases, with 12 bases left in between. In DNA form, the CDR3 reads TGCGCCAGCAGCTTGACAGGGTTGAGGACTGAAGCTTTCTTT. It codes for CASSLTGLRTEAFF.

The rearrangement uses TRBV7-9 and TRBJ2-7; 9 bases match TRBD1. CDR3 size: 16 residues. The V segment lost 4 bases and the J segment 2 bases; nucleotides outside the gene matches: 9. The germline CDR1 and CDR2 sequences are SEHNR and FQNEAQ (reference sequence). Here the CDR3 reads CASSSTGGAGAYEQYF. The CDR3 nucleotides are TGTGCCAGCAGCTCCACAGGGGGCGCAGGGGCCTACGAGCAGTACTTC.

The V and J genes are TRBV19 and TRBJ2-1, with D possibly TRBD2 on 6 matching bases. The V gene lost 4 bases and the J gene lost 2 bases, with 12 bases spanning the gap. The CDR3 is made up of 15 amino acids. Germline V gene sequence: CDR1 LNHDA, CDR2 SQIVND (reference sequence). The chain's CDR3 is CASSRERAAYNEQFF. Written as DNA, the CDR3 is TGTGCCAGTAGTAGAGAGCGGGCAGCCTACAATGAGCAGTTCTTC.

The gene calls are TRBV5-6 and TRBJ2-7; 7 bases line up with TRBD2. The CDR3 is 14 amino acids. Germline CDR1 and CDR2: SGHDT and YYEEEE. Trimming took 6 bases from V and 3 from J; bases not matched to a gene: 9. The CDR3 region has the DNA TGTGCCAGCAAAGGTTTGGCGGGAGACTACGAGCAGTACTTC. Its translation is CASKGLAGDYEQYF.

J is TRBJ1-2 and V is TRBV19; D unclear. V gave up 5 bases and J gave up 0 bases, with 25 bases separating them. CDR1 is LNHDA and CDR2 is SQIVND in the germline V gene (reference sequence). The CDR3 covers 19 residues. Here the CDR3 reads CASSHRQLPTSTANYGYTF. The DNA for the CDR3 is TGTGCCAGTAGTCACCGTCAGCTTCCAACGTCGACCGCTAACTATGGCTACACCTTC.

The count of this clone is one. The chain carries TRBV18 and TRBJ2-7, with TRBD2 as a possible D gene (5 bases). V was trimmed by 4 bases and J by 2 bases, leaving 18 bases between them. Germline CDR1 KGHSH, CDR2 LQKENI. There are 16 residues in the CDR3. The CDR3 spells CASSQNHGLQPYEQYF. The CDR3, as DNA: TGTGCCAGCTCACAAAACCACGGACTCCAACCCTACGAGCAGTACTTC.

The chain couples TRBV18 to TRBJ2-3; tentatively, D is TRBD2 (6 bases). The length of the CDR3 is 16 residues. From germline, CDR1 is KGHSH and CDR2 LQKENI. With 1 base removed from V and 2 bases from J, the gap between germline ends came to 13 bases. The CDR3 bases are TGTGCCAGCTCACCACTTAATAGCGGTATCACAGATACGCAGTATTTT. Translating it yields CASSPLNSGITDTQYF. Filled out from reference TRBV18 and TRBJ2-3, the complete variable domain reads NAGVMQNPRHLVRRRGQEARLRCSPMKGHSHVYWYRQLPEEGLKFMVYLQKENIIDESGMPKERFSAEFPKEGPSILRIQQVVRGDSAAYFCASSPLNSGITDTQYFGPGTRLTVL.

This sequence joins TRBV27 and TRBJ1-5; D not certain. Germline-derived CDR1 and CDR2 are MNHEY and SMNVEV (reference sequence). V dropped 4 bases and J dropped 7 bases, with 14 bases sitting between them. This CDR3 comprises 14 residues. The CDR3 region has the DNA TGTGCCAGCAGTTCCAGGTTCGTGGGGCAGCCCCAGCATTTT. Translated: CASSSRFVGQPQHF.

The rearrangement joins TRBV6-5 to TRBJ2-7; D possibly corresponds to TRBD2 (6 bases). Germline loops: CDR1 MNHEY, CDR2 SVGAGI. The V end was cut by 0 bases, the J end by 0 bases, with 6 bases between. The CDR3 runs to 14 residues. The DNA of the CDR3 is TGTGCCAGCAGTTACTCCGGGAGCTCCTACGAGCAGTACTTC. Protein: CASSYSGSSYEQYF.

This chain connects TRBV2 to TRBJ2-7; 13 bases agree with TRBD2. Germline V lookup: CDR1 SNHLY, CDR2 FYNNEI. This CDR3 comprises 16 residues. J was trimmed by 4 bases and V by 2 bases; bases with no gene match: 5. This CDR3 reads CASSERGTSGMYEQYF. CDR3 coding DNA: TGTGCCAGCAGTGAACGGGGGACTAGCGGGATGTACGAGCAGTACTTC.

This clone was seen only once. V and J are TRBV4-1 and TRBJ2-1, with 7 bases that match TRBD1. From germline, CDR1 is MGHRA and CDR2 YSYEKL. With V trimmed by 1 base and J by 4 bases, 4 bases remained unmatched. The CDR3 spans 15 residues. CDR3 loop: CASSQGGTAYNEQFF. In DNA form, the CDR3 reads TGCGCCAGCAGCCAAGGGGGGACAGCTTACAATGAGCAGTTCTTC.

V usage is TRBV2 and J usage is TRBJ1-1, with D unclear. The CDR3 loop spans 12 amino acids. The germline V gene encodes CDR1 SNHLY and CDR2 FYNNEI. V was clipped by 6 bases and J by 6 bases, with 11 bases between them. This CDR3 reads CASRDSYSEAFF. The DNA of the CDR3 is TGTGCCAGCAGGGACTCATACTCTGAAGCTTTCTTT.